This T cell receptor (beta chain) comes out of a study of shared clonotypes between healthy human individuals. Over several immunoSEQ plates, each subset's genomic DNA was distributed in even portions. Some clones are missing from TCRdb's copy, which holds only in-frame ones; the method was immunoSEQ multiplex PCR. This sample has some 2.3 million clones; just over 90% occur once, and the top ten carry 0.39%. Study-wide results and caveats: Between a handful of donors, naive CD4 clonotypes were shared at a level of about 5%.

V gave up 5 bases and J gave up 4 bases, with 23 bases separating them. There are 17 residues in the CDR3. CDR1 and CDR2 (germline): SGHAT, FQNNGV. Donors included only healthy HIV-negative adults lacking recent acute infections or vaccinations. From CD4+ cells came CD45RA+ naive and CD45RA-negative memory subsets. Remarks on this clone: Its cognate antigen is unknown.

Material: naive CD4+ T cells from PBMCs. Indicated subset: CD45RA+ positively selected. The origin of this receptor is a man between 18 and 29 years old in good health. Some clones in this sample may be carry-over from other donors' samples. This rearrangement joins TRBV11-2 to TRBJ2-5, with D perhaps matching TRBD1 (6 bases). The CDR3 sequence is CASSTSVDSPRGETQYF. As DNA, the CDR3 is TGTGCCAGCAGCACTTCTGTGGACAGCCCCAGGGGAGAGACCCAGTACTTC.